The T cell receptor beta chain described here comes from a study of cytomegalovirus exposure and HLA in healthy donors (dated by TCRdb to 2017 to 2019). For the study in its entirety: In an earlier analysis of roughly 590 of the donors, 276 Gb of sequence data and some 120 million unique TCR beta sequences from approximately 180 million T cells were reported. All discovery cohort repertoires had been generated using a single sequencing platform. Roughly 5 DR-DQ haplotypes were handled as single units for association and clustering, since linkage in the cohort was strong. A later genetic analysis took genome-wide SNP genotypes for 398 of the 666 donors and used that subset as a discovery cohort. Both class I and class II loci were covered by HLA typing, at four-digit resolution. Typing coverage differed by locus: A, B, C, DRB1 and DQB1 were typed in roughly 620-630 donors, DQA1 in 500 to 550, DPA1 in 600 to 610, and DPB1 in approximately 450. The study profiled the T cell repertoires of around 700 subjects by immunosequencing and related them to cytomegalovirus serostatus. The genetic ancestry cluster associated with self-reported Caucasian donors included 65% to 90% of the approximately 410 genotyped donors. To decide whether each TCR beta V gene segment behaved as functional or pseudogenic, an earlier analysis of 587 of the donors relied on high-throughput TCR beta sequencing. In addition to the first cohort of 666 subjects, a separate validation cohort of 100 to 150 different subjects was used. In the later analysis, no new phenotypic data were used to find candidate immune exposures; instead, reliance was placed on TCR beta sequences and their occurrence across donors. A later analysis re-examined previously published TCR beta repertoires from just over 650 donors and added high-resolution HLA genotyping to investigate patterns of TCR occurrence. The study was designed to test whether signatures of past pathogen exposure could be identified by cataloging public T cell receptors. Donor age, sex, ethnicity and CMV serostatus were compiled together with the repertoire data. Among over 350 genotyped donors of the cohort, an average of around 240,000 unique TCR beta nucleotide sequences were sequenced per donor, around 20% of them non-productive. Roughly 300 gigabases of sequencing data and 70 million to 100 million unique TCR sequences made up an early release that covered fewer than 650 HLA-typed donors. To predict cytomegalovirus infection status, the study combined high-throughput TCR immunosequencing, statistical association of individual TCRs with disease status, and machine learning.

Receptors were amplified or captured by the immunoSEQ multiplex PCR assay. The multiplex PCR relied on a mix of 60 forward primers for TCR Vbeta segments and 13 reverse primers for TCR Jbeta segments. A multiplex PCR assay on genomic DNA amplified the CDR3 region of rearranged TCR beta genes. On the Illumina HiSeq System, the amplified TCR beta libraries were sequenced as 87-base-pair reads. Processing in the source paper ran as follows. In a later analysis, 77 million or so unique TCR beta chains were counted across the roughly 670 repertoires, and approximately 11 million of these chains were shared by at least two donors. A nearest-neighbor algorithm error-corrected the raw reads and collapsed the reads into unique sequences, merging closely related sequences to remove PCR and sequencing errors. Alignment of CDR3 sequences to IMGT reference sequences was used to assign V, D and J gene segments. Each retained sequence needed at least a six-nucleotide match to both a V gene segment and a J gene segment. Rearrangements were called productive when the CDR3 lacked stop codons and stayed in frame with V and J; all others were non-productive. Following IMGT convention, CDR3 was defined as the stretch from the second conserved V-encoded cysteine to the conserved J-encoded phenylalanine. The earlier analysis of some 600 of the donors excluded sequences that lacked an unambiguous match to a single V gene segment. An earlier analysis of over 450 of the donors classified V segments as functional when productive rearrangements were above 56.7% and as segregating when the standard deviation between donors was above 5%. A statistical classification framework was built for diagnosing cytomegalovirus status from the catalog of TCR beta chain sequences. In a later analysis, V and J genes were assigned by comparing TCR nucleotide sequences against IMGT/GENE-DB human TR gene sequences. A later analysis assigned CDR3 sequences and most-parsimonious VDJ recombination scenarios with the TCRdist pipeline. In a later analysis, every TCR beta chain was defined by the combination of its CDR3 amino acid sequence and its V-gene family, and reads without a unique V-gene family were dropped. As a way to deal with suspected cross-contamination and a sequencing artifact, a later analysis dropped nearly 600 nucleotide sequences that were highly shared and had low generation probability. A later analysis calculated a clonal expansion index for each public chain from normalized within-repertoire ranks of inferred template counts. In a later analysis, generation probabilities were computed with a VDJ recombination model fitted to out-of-frame rearrangements, and the resulting probabilities were checked against IGoR. Hypergeometric tests were used in a later analysis to score TCR-TCR, TCR-HLA and TCR-CMV co-occurrence, with a repertoire-size bias correction applied to the TCR pairs. In a later analysis, false discovery rates were estimated by permuting HLA or CMV assignments 20 times. A later analysis grouped co-occurring TCRs with DBSCAN, adding TCRdist sequence similarity when clustering within HLA-allele-positive subsets. Repertoires with fewer than 30,000 or more than 120,000 public chains, plus five repertoires with anomalous nucleotide sharing, were excluded from co-occurrence clustering. Sourced from immuneACCESS, this table was stored by TCRdb with only in-frame sequences that have V and J called. A share of the clones is absent; for the studies checked, an unresolved V gene accounts for under half, and the remainder has no known explanation. For V, J and clone size, that table is used; D and trimming come from the DNA. Recorded for this sample are around 120,000 clones; 65% of them occurred a single time. 9.5% of the sample goes to the ten largest clones.

This clone turned up a few times. Its specific antigen is unknown. Base qualities were left out, and no much larger clone turns up one base away. Its CDR3 holds 14 amino acids, cysteine through phenylalanine. Of the read, only the CDR3 DNA is kept; its 42 bases are in frame from base 1. Germline trimming: 3 bases from V, 1 base from J; junction bases outside gene matches: 1. From a lookup of the germline V gene (reference sequence), CDR1 and CDR2 are GTSNPN and SVGIG. Paper-wide results and their limitations: Several of the top co-occurrence clusters appeared to be linked to parvovirus B19, influenza, CMV and Epstein-Barr virus, according to a later analysis. Broadly in line with IMGT annotations, most TCR beta V segments showed up in productive rearrangements about 87% or about 30% of the time in an earlier analysis of around 600 of the donors. Linkage disequilibrium might explain the correlated functional status among segregating V segments, but an unknown experimental factor could not be excluded. A later genetic analysis associated a missense DCLRE1C variant with V-gene and J-gene trimming of TCR beta chains, and an independent cohort replicated the association. The study gave a list of about 160 TCR beta chains associated with cytomegalovirus. A few of the identified cytomegalovirus-associated TCR beta chains were confirmed in vitro to be specific for cytomegalovirus antigens. Roughly uniform sequencing depth across donors was assumed in presence/absence analyses, although this assumption may not hold. A later analysis found that HLA-associated TCR beta chains were more clonally expanded and had lower generation probabilities than equally common non-associated chains. A cluster of highly shared sequence variants was judged likely to be a technical artifact of the sequencing pipeline. Most TCR sequences were observed very rarely across donors, whereas some public TCRs were present in many individuals. When HLA alleles, especially DR and DQ, strongly co-occurred, attributing TCR associations to individual alleles was difficult. The 87-base-pair reads could not distinguish some IMGT-functional V segments, including TRBV6-2 and TRBV6-3, so those segments were excluded. The earlier analysis of some 560 of the donors excluded roughly 16 rarely observed V segments, including chromosome 9 orphons, because counts were too low. A later analysis found that most CMV-associated TCR beta chains appeared HLA-restricted, with HLA associations seemingly driven largely by CMV exposure. This cohort had only TCR beta chains sequenced, and the lack of alpha or paired-chain data limited which features could be detected. HLA typing was unavailable for some donors at each locus, so association tests used only the typed subset. The authors suggested that the approach could potentially be generalized to other disease states and immunological phenotypes. Cytomegalovirus status was reported to be diagnosed by the classifier with high specificity and sensitivity in both the original and validation cohorts. In a later analysis, the rate of TCR association differed among HLA loci, with DRB1 alleles having the most associated TCRs and HLA-C alleles having the fewest. Immune exposure information for the cohort was limited to CMV serostatus. At a false discovery rate of 0.05, a later analysis linked approximately 18,000 TCR beta sequences to specific HLA alleles. A further reported finding was that TCR beta sequences accurately predicted the HLA-A and HLA-B alleles for most subjects in the first cohort. A later genetic analysis reported fewer N-insertions in productive TCRs among donors in an Asian-associated ancestry cluster than the roughly 700-donor mean.

The cohort comprised around 700 healthy bone marrow donors. Cohort members were all nominally healthy when sampled, although unrecorded immune exposures were likely present. The donor was CMV seropositive and was included in the group of 290 or so seropositive cohort members. Every donor gave a peripheral blood sample, and the peripheral blood mononuclear cells from that sample were used for TCR beta sequencing. The Qiagen DNeasy Blood Extraction Kit was used to extract genomic DNA from the blood cell samples. The sequenced sample was PBMCs. The receptor comes from a woman in her 40s in good health and CMV-seropositive. The chain is assembled from TRBV30 and TRBJ1-2, with 11 middle bases fitting TRBD1. The DNA is as follows: TGTGCCTGGAGGGGACAGGGGGGTAACTATGGCTACACCTTC. Its amino acids are CAWRGQGGNYGYTF.